A single sample is the source of the 25 T cell receptor beta chains below, sequenced in a study of shared clonotypes between healthy human individuals. Libraries were prepared by immunoSEQ multiplex PCR; TCRdb keeps only in-frame clonotypes and omits some of them. The sample carries roughly 700,000 clones, under 80% recorded once. The sequenced material came from memory CD4+ T cells sorted from blood. Noted subset: CD45RA-negative fraction. The receptors shown here come from a woman younger than 45 in good health.

Here the CDR3 reads CASSSPDRKGYEQYF. The CDR3 coding sequence is TGTGCCAGCAGTTCTCCCGACCGGAAAGGATACGAGCAGTACTTC. The V and J genes are TRBV27 and TRBJ2-7; D gene ambiguous. The CDR3 is 15 amino acids. Trimming pared 4 bases from V and 4 bases from J, leaving 17 bases between. Per the germline V gene, CDR1 is MNHEY and CDR2 is SMNVEV (reference sequence).

The chain combines TRBV29-1 with TRBJ1-1; D perhaps matches TRBD1 (5 bases). V lost 5 bases and J lost 0, with 13 bases in between. This CDR3 spans 14 amino acids. The germline CDR1 and CDR2 sequences are SQVTM and ANQGSEA. The CDR3 loop reads CSVKAQDLNTEAFF. For the CDR3, the DNA is TGCAGCGTTAAAGCACAGGACCTGAACACTGAAGCTTTCTTT. Full variable domain (outside the CDR3, taken from reference TRBV29-1 and TRBJ1-1): SAVISQKPSRDICQRGTSLTIQCQVDSQVTMMFWYRQQPGQSLTLIATANQGSEATYESGFVIDKFPISRPNLTFSTLTVSNMSPEDSSIYLCSVKAQDLNTEAFFGQGTRLTVV.

This chain links TRBV6-5 with TRBJ1-1; D ambiguous. Per the germline V gene, CDR1 is MNHEY and CDR2 is SVGAGI. Trimming shortened V by 8 bases and J by 5 bases, and 15 bases separated the two germline ends. CDR3 length: 13 residues. CDR3 nucleotide sequence: TGTGCCAGCGGCAAGGGTGTGGGGACTGAAGCTTTCTTT. Translation: CASGKGVGTEAFF.

Ten or more counts support this clone. The same CDR3 is also encoded by other DNA sequences in this sample. The chain recombines TRBV7-3 with TRBJ2-2; 7 bases fit TRBD1. This CDR3 contains 13 residues. Germline V gene lookup returns CDR1 SGHTA and CDR2 FQGTGA. Germline trimming cut 4 bases from V and 7 bases from J; bases unmatched to any gene: 3. The CDR3, as DNA: TGTGCCAGCAGCTCTCGGGACAGCGGGGAGCTGTTTTTT. It codes for CASSSRDSGELFF.

This clone was observed a few times. V gene TRBV30 combines with J gene TRBJ2-7; D is tentatively TRBD1 or TRBD2 (5 bases each). Germline CDR1 reads GTSNPN; CDR2 reads SVGIG (reference sequence). V was pared by 2 bases and J by 5 bases, with 13 bases between. The CDR3 totals 13 residues. This CDR3 is CAWSLRGAHEQYF. DNA for the CDR3: TGTGCCTGGAGTTTGAGAGGGGCCCACGAGCAGTACTTC. Drawing the rest from reference TRBV30 and TRBJ2-7, the complete variable domain is SQTIHQWPATLVQPVGSPLSLECTVEGTSNPNLYWYRQAAGRGLQLLFYSVGIGQISSEVPQNLSASRPQDRQFILSSKKLLLSDSGFYLCAWSLRGAHEQYFGPGTRLTVT.

The chain uses TRBV6-9 and TRBJ2-3; D remains ambiguous. The CDR3 length is 11 residues. V lost 7 bases and J lost 8, with 10 bases in between. Germline CDR1 and CDR2: MNHGY and SVAAGI. CDR3 sequence: CASINKGTQYF. CDR3 DNA sequence: TGTGCCAGCATTAATAAAGGTACGCAGTATTTT.

The chain links TRBV7-9 to TRBJ1-3; D gene unclear. Per the germline V gene, CDR1 is SEHNR and CDR2 is FQNEAQ (reference sequence). This CDR3 has 13 amino acids. V gave up 2 bases and J gave up 4 bases, with 6 bases separating them. The CDR3 spells CASSLHGGNTIYF. CDR3 coding DNA: TGTGCCAGCAGCTTACATGGGGGAAACACCATATATTTT.

The chain recombines TRBV28 with TRBJ2-7; 9 bases line up with TRBD2. CDR3 length equals 15 residues. The V and J ends lost 5 bases and 4 bases, in that order; junction bases with no gene match: 9. Germline CDR1 and CDR2: MDHEN and SYDVKM. Here the CDR3 reads CASSKTSGGEYEQYF. CDR3 DNA: TGTGCCAGCAGTAAGACTAGCGGAGGCGAATACGAGCAGTACTTC.

This chain uses TRBV30 with TRBJ2-7; no reliable D call. Trimming took 0 bases from V and 5 from J, leaving 8 bases between them. Germline V gene lookup returns CDR1 GTSNPN and CDR2 SVGIG (reference sequence). The CDR3 runs 12 residues. The CDR3, as DNA: TGTGCCTGGAGTGTAGGAGCTCACGAGCAGTACTTC. Its protein product is CAWSVGAHEQYF.

The chain has TRBV5-4 and TRBJ2-3; D is possibly TRBD1 or TRBD2 (5 bases each). V lost 4 bases and J 0 bases, leaving 9 bases between the germline ends. CDR3 length equals 14 residues. Germline V CDR1 and CDR2: SGHNT, YYREEE (reference sequence). CDR3 sequence: CASSDRDSTDTQYF. The CDR3, as DNA: TGTGCCAGCAGCGATAGGGACAGCACAGATACGCAGTATTTT.

The chain joins TRBV6-1 to TRBJ2-5; possibly TRBD2 for D (6 bases). This CDR3 spans 14 amino acids. V was pared by 6 bases and J by 5 bases, with 16 bases between. Germline loops: CDR1 MNHNS, CDR2 SASEGT. The CDR3 nucleotides read TGTGCCAGCAGGGTCATCGGGGGTCGGGAGACCCAGTACTTC. Protein product: CASRVIGGRETQYF.

A single count supports this clone. The chain combines TRBV2 with TRBJ2-1, with D perhaps given as TRBD1 or TRBD2 (5 bases each). CDR3 length: 14 residues. The ends were cut back, 6 bases at V and 0 bases at J, with 9 bases in the middle. The germline gives CDR1 SNHLY, CDR2 FYNNEI. Here the CDR3 reads CASRWGSSYNEQFF. CDR3 DNA: TGTGCCAGCAGATGGGGGAGCTCCTACAATGAGCAGTTCTTC.

The genes are TRBV7-3 and TRBJ2-1; TRBD2 matches at 12 bases. The CDR3 length is 14 residues. The ends lost 4 bases at V and 9 bases at J; junction bases unmatched: 4. Germline V gene sequence: CDR1 SGHTA, CDR2 FQGTGA. Here the CDR3 DNA reads TGTGCCAGCAGCTGGACTAGCGGGATGGGTGAGCAGTTCTTC. Translated, it gives CASSWTSGMGEQFF.

This clone was counted a few times. The V gene is TRBV29-1, the J gene TRBJ2-2; 10 bases agree with TRBD2. The V segment lost 2 bases and the J segment 1 base; nucleotides outside the gene matches: 13. This CDR3 contains 19 residues. From germline, CDR1 is SQVTM and CDR2 ANQGSEA. CDR3 protein: CSVESGGLAGVRNTGELFF. DNA for the CDR3: TGCAGCGTTGAATCGGGTGGGCTAGCGGGAGTCCGGAACACCGGGGAGCTGTTTTTT.

This clone was recorded many times. The chain combines TRBV10-3 with TRBJ2-3; D gene ambiguous. The V end lost 10 bases, the J end lost 1 base, and 15 bases lay between the germline ends. Germline V gene lookup returns CDR1 ENHRY and CDR2 SYGVKD. There are 14 residues in the CDR3. CDR3 in DNA: TGTGCCACCAGGTTAGGAGATGGCACAGATACGCAGTATTTT. This encodes CATRLGDGTDTQYF.

This sequence joins TRBV5-1 and TRBJ1-2; D gene unclear. This CDR3 is built from 14 residues. V was cut by 6 bases and J by 0 bases, with 12 bases left in between. Per germline, CDR1 SGHRS and CDR2 YFSETQ. CDR3 bases: TGCGCCAGCACCCCTTCGGGAGCTAACTATGGCTACACCTTC. Translated: CASTPSGANYGYTF.

This chain joins TRBV13 and TRBJ2-5; D might be TRBD1 (5 bases). The germline V and J ends were trimmed by 5 bases and 5 bases, with 9 bases remaining between them. The CDR3 covers 12 residues. Looked up from germline, CDR1 is PRHDT and CDR2 is FYEKMQ (reference sequence). This CDR3 is CASSLKGETQYF. In DNA, the CDR3 is TGTGCCAGCAGCCTCAAGGGGGAGACCCAGTACTTC.

The J gene is TRBJ2-3, the V gene TRBV27; TRBD2 matches 7 bases. This CDR3 contains 15 residues. The trim removed 3 bases at V and 8 bases at J, leaving 11 bases unmatched. CDR1 is MNHEY, CDR2 SMNVEV, per germline (reference sequence). The CDR3 DNA follows: TGTGCCAGCAGTTTGACTAGCCCCTCACGCGGTACGCAGTATTTT. Protein product: CASSLTSPSRGTQYF.

The chain combines TRBV15 with TRBJ2-4, with D perhaps TRBD1 or TRBD2 (6 bases each). Trimming stripped 1 base from V and 5 bases from J, with 18 bases between. CDR3 length: 17 residues. Germline values: CDR1 LNHNV, CDR2 YYDKDF (reference sequence). CDR3 DNA sequence: TGTGCCACCAGCAGAGGGGCGGTGGGGGGCGGTCAAAACATTCAGTACTTC. Translating gives CATSRGAVGGGQNIQYF.

This rearrangement joins TRBV28 to TRBJ2-4; D is ambiguous. CDR1 and CDR2 from the germline V gene are MDHEN and SYDVKM. Trimming stripped 8 bases from V and 3 bases from J, with 20 bases between. The CDR3 runs 16 residues. The CDR3 DNA reads as TGTGCCAGCGTAGGGAAAACCCGGACCTACAAAAACATTCAGTACTTC. Its translation is CASVGKTRTYKNIQYF. The variable domain in full, completed from reference TRBV28 and TRBJ2-4, reads DVKVTQSSRYLVKRTGEKVFLECVQDMDHENMFWYRQDPGLGLRLIYFSYDVKMKEKGDIPEGYSVSREKKERFSLILESASTNQTSMYLCASVGKTRTYKNIQYFGAGTRLSVL.

The chain uses TRBV7-9 and TRBJ2-6, with a possible D match to TRBD1 (5 bases). This CDR3 is built from 16 residues. Germline V gene sequence: CDR1 SEHNR, CDR2 FQNEAQ (reference sequence). Trimming shortened V by 9 bases and J by 1 base, and 16 bases separated the two germline ends. The CDR3 region is CASAKSGISGANVLTF. The CDR3 DNA follows: TGTGCCAGTGCTAAGTCAGGGATATCTGGGGCCAACGTCCTGACTTTC.

The chain combines TRBV5-1 with TRBJ2-3; D may match TRBD1 or TRBD2 (5 bases each). Germline CDR1 and CDR2: SGHRS and YFSETQ. Between the trimmed V and J ends, which lost 6 bases and 4 bases, there was a span of 12 bases. The CDR3 sequence is 13 residues long. The chain's CDR3 is CASTPGPADTQYF. CDR3 bases: TGCGCCAGCACCCCGGGGCCCGCAGATACGCAGTATTTT.

The chain recombines TRBV10-1 with TRBJ1-1; 8 nucleotides line up with TRBD1. J gave up 1 base and V 6 bases, and 7 bases lay outside the gene matches. Germline CDR1 and CDR2: WNHNN and SYGVQD (reference sequence). CDR3 length: 15 residues. The CDR3 coding sequence is TGCGCCAGCAGCAAGGCAGGGGGCCCGAACACTGAAGCTTTCTTT. Amino acids: CASSKAGGPNTEAFF.

This clone turned up a few times. This sample includes further DNA sequences coding for the same CDR3. The chain couples TRBV14 to TRBJ2-5; D unclear. This CDR3 is 12 amino acids long. V shed 1 base and J shed 5 bases, with 5 bases lying between them. From germline, CDR1 is SGHDN and CDR2 FVKESK. CDR3 in DNA: TGTGCCAGCAGCCAAGGTCGGGAGACCCAGTACTTC. It codes for CASSQGRETQYF.

Notes on this clone: A read error is the likely source, as a far larger clone sits one nucleotide away. This rearrangement joins TRBV10-3 to TRBJ2-7, with 13 bases aligning to TRBD2. The CDR3 is made up of 14 amino acids. The germline CDR1 and CDR2 sequences are ENHRY and SYGVKD. The V segment lost 6 bases and the J segment 8 bases; nucleotides outside the gene matches: 7. CDR3 sequence: CAIRKTSGGYKQYF. CDR3 in DNA: TGTGCCATCAGGAAGACTAGCGGGGGGTACAAGCAGTACTTC.